What follows are 21 T cell receptor beta chains derived from one specimen sequenced in a study of cytomegalovirus exposure and HLA in healthy donors. A multiplex PCR was run with 60 Vbeta primers and 13 Jbeta primers. Method: immunoSEQ multiplex PCR; TCRdb's copy keeps in-frame clones and lacks some. The table includes 150,000 to 200,000 clones, approximately 80% detected once. Specimen: PBMCs. These receptors were obtained from a woman under 40 in good health and CMV-seropositive.

J is TRBJ2-5 and V is TRBV6-5; 12 bases line up with TRBD2. The better agreement between TRBJ2-7 and the DNA end casts doubt on the J call. Germline V gene data show CDR1 as MNHEY and CDR2 as SVGAGI. The CDR3 runs to 15 residues. The CDR3, as DNA: TGTGCCAGCAGTCAGACTAGCGGGGGTTTCTACGAGCAGTACTTC. Its protein product is CASSQTSGGFYEQYF.

The chain is built from TRBV5-1 and TRBJ2-1; 8 nucleotides align to TRBD2. The CDR3 consists of 15 residues. Losses at the gene ends were 6 bases for V and 9 bases for J; bases not matched to a gene: 14. Germline V gives CDR1 SGHRS, CDR2 YFSETQ. CDR3 in amino acids: CASNPSQRETGEQFF. CDR3 DNA sequence: TGCGCCAGCAACCCCTCCCAGCGGGAGACGGGTGAGCAGTTCTTC.

A word on this clone: The junction and the germline gene differ at one end; a read error may be behind it. The chain joins TRBV7-7 to TRBJ2-2; D possibly corresponds to TRBD1 (5 bases). From germline, CDR1 is SSHAT and CDR2 FNYEAQ (reference sequence). The CDR3 covers 14 residues. In nucleotides, the CDR3 is TGTGCTAGCAGCCGAGGACAAAACACCGGGGAGCTGTTTTTT. Protein product: CASSRGQNTGELFF.

This chain joins TRBV4-3 and TRBJ2-1, with D tentatively TRBD2 (5 bases). From germline, CDR1 is LGHNA and CDR2 YSLEER. V dropped 3 bases and J dropped 3 bases, with 15 bases sitting between them. The CDR3 runs to 16 residues. CDR3 DNA sequence: TGCGCCAGCAGCCACCATCTGGACTCGATCTACAATGAGCAGTTCTTC. As protein: CASSHHLDSIYNEQFF.

V gene TRBV2 combines with J gene TRBJ1-1; 7 bases line up with TRBD1. After removal of 8 bases from V and 4 bases from J, the junction contained 10 bases not matched to a gene. Germline-derived CDR1 and CDR2 are SNHLY and FYNNEI. There are 14 residues in the CDR3. CDR3 coding DNA: TGTGCCAGCGGTAGACAGGGAGGAGGCACTGAAGCTTTCTTT. This encodes CASGRQGGGTEAFF.

The table lists this clone with a count of one. Here the CDR3 reads CASSIGDEGQTIYF. The CDR3, as DNA: TGTGCCAGTAGTATAGGCGACGAGGGTCAGACCATATATTTT. The chain couples TRBV19 to TRBJ1-3; D uncertain. V lost 1 base and J 10 bases, leaving 14 bases between the germline ends. There are 14 residues in the CDR3. Per germline, CDR1 LNHDA and CDR2 SQIVND (reference sequence).

This sequence joins TRBV7-2 and TRBJ2-5; possible D gene TRBD2, 7 bases. The CDR3 loop spans 12 amino acids. The V and J ends lost 1 base and 8 bases respectively, with 8 bases between them. CDR1 and CDR2 from the germline V gene are SGHTA and FQGNSA. CDR3: CASSLGGGTQYF. The CDR3 DNA reads TGTGCCAGCAGCTTAGGGGGGGGCACCCAGTACTTC.

The chain links TRBV7-6 to TRBJ1-2; the match to TRBD1 covers 12 bases. In germline, CDR1 is SGHVS, CDR2 FNYEAQ. After removal of 5 bases from V and 9 bases from J, the junction contained 4 bases not matched to a gene. This CDR3 is 13 amino acids long. The chain's CDR3 is CASSPGTGGRYTF. DNA for the CDR3: TGTGCCAGCAGCCCTGGGACAGGGGGCCGCTACACCTTC.

V usage is TRBV28 and J usage is TRBJ2-7; D possibly corresponds to TRBD2 (6 bases). Germline CDR1 is MDHEN and CDR2 is SYDVKM. The CDR3 has 16 residues. Trimming took off 5 bases at V and 1 base at J, with 18 bases between the two ends. DNA of the CDR3: TGTGCCAGCAGTACCGCTAGCGTTCGACCTTCCTACGAGCAGTACTTC. Translated: CASSTASVRPSYEQYF.

The V and J genes are TRBV7-2 and TRBJ2-7, with 15 bases aligning to TRBD2. This CDR3 spans 16 amino acids. Germline V gene lookup returns CDR1 SGHTA and CDR2 FQGNSA. The V segment lost 1 base and the J segment 6 bases; nucleotides outside the gene matches: 4. CDR3 amino acids: CASSLGTSGRATEQYF. The CDR3 nucleotides are TGTGCCAGCAGCTTAGGGACTAGCGGGAGGGCTACCGAGCAGTACTTC.

The chain recombines TRBV15 with TRBJ2-7; D uncertain. The V end was cut by 0 bases, the J end by 6 bases, with 15 bases between. The germline V gene has CDR1 LNHNV and CDR2 YYDKDF (reference sequence). The CDR3 has 15 residues. This chain's CDR3 is CATSRDPSGFGEQYF. CDR3 sequence (DNA): TGTGCCACCAGCAGAGATCCGTCCGGGTTTGGCGAGCAGTACTTC. Supplemented by reference TRBV15 and TRBJ2-7, the full variable domain reads DAMVIQNPRYQVTQFGKPVTLSCSQTLNHNVMYWYQQKSSQAPKLLFHYYDKDFNNEADTPDNFQSRRPNTSFCFLDIRSPGLGDTAMYLCATSRDPSGFGEQYFGPGTRLTVT.

A single count supports this clone. The gene calls are TRBV4-1 and TRBJ1-2; D gene unclear. This CDR3 has 15 amino acids. V lost 1 base to trimming and J lost 2 bases, with 11 bases between them. Germline V gene sequence: CDR1 MGHRA, CDR2 YSYEKL. The CDR3 is CASSQVPGANYGYTF. The CDR3 coding sequence is TGCGCCAGCAGCCAAGTCCCGGGTGCGAACTATGGCTACACCTTC.

The rearrangement joins TRBV30 to TRBJ1-5; possibly TRBD1 for D (5 bases). Per germline, CDR1 GTSNPN and CDR2 SVGIG (reference sequence). CDR3 size: 13 residues. With 6 bases removed from V and 5 bases from J, the gap between germline ends came to 14 bases. CDR3 region: CACDSQSDQPQHF. The CDR3 nucleotides read TGTGCCTGCGACAGCCAGAGTGATCAGCCCCAGCATTTT.

This chain uses TRBV5-4 with TRBJ1-2; 10 nucleotides line up with TRBD1. Germline CDR1 and CDR2: SGHNT and YYREEE (reference sequence). The CDR3 runs to 14 residues. Germline trimming cut 0 bases from V and 8 bases from J; bases unmatched to any gene: 4. This CDR3 reads CASSLGRDRGGYTF. In DNA, the CDR3 is TGTGCCAGCAGCTTGGGCCGGGACAGGGGAGGCTACACCTTC. Full variable domain (missing parts from reference TRBV5-4 and TRBJ1-2): ETGVTQSPTHLIKTRGQQVTLRCSSQSGHNTVSWYQQALGQGPQFIFQYYREEENGRGNFPPRFSGLQFPNYSSELNVNALELDDSALYLCASSLGRDRGGYTFGSGTRLTVV.

The J gene is TRBJ2-2, the V gene TRBV9; TRBD2 matches at 7 bases. The V segment lost 1 base and the J segment 6 bases; nucleotides outside the gene matches: 12. CDR1 is SGDLS and CDR2 is YYNGEE in the germline V gene. The CDR3 loop spans 17 amino acids. The CDR3 loop reads CASSVNNPGGLAGELFF. DNA for the CDR3: TGTGCCAGCAGCGTAAATAATCCGGGGGGTCTTGCCGGGGAGCTGTTTTTT.

This clone has only a few counts. CDR3 amino acids: CASSQDLLTRYEQYF. DNA of the CDR3: TGCGCCAGCAGCCAAGATCTACTTACTCGGTACGAGCAGTACTTC. The genes are TRBV4-3 and TRBJ2-7; D is unclear. CDR1 is LGHNA and CDR2 is YSLEER in the germline V gene. CDR3 size: 15 residues. Trimming took 0 bases from V and 4 from J, leaving 13 bases between them.

The CDR3 protein is CASSYRTGWTGELFF. The CDR3 nucleotides are TGTGCCAGCAGTTACAGGACAGGCTGGACCGGGGAGCTGTTTTTT. The chain links TRBV6-5 to TRBJ2-2, with TRBD1 matching 7 bases. With V trimmed by 2 bases and J by 5 bases, 5 bases remained unmatched. Germline values: CDR1 MNHEY, CDR2 SVGAGI. The CDR3 sequence is 15 residues long.

V usage is TRBV5-4 and J usage is TRBJ2-7; a possible D gene is TRBD2 (6 bases). Trimming shortened V by 0 bases and J by 0 bases, and 13 bases separated the two germline ends. Germline CDR1 reads SGHNT; CDR2 reads YYREEE (reference sequence). This CDR3 is 16 amino acids long. CDR3 DNA sequence: TGTGCCAGCAGCTTGGGGAGCGGGTATAGCTCCTACGAGCAGTACTTC. As protein: CASSLGSGYSSYEQYF.

This clone was counted only a few times. V gene TRBV12-5 combines with J gene TRBJ1-5; 10 bases agree with TRBD1. This CDR3 spans 15 amino acids. Germline V gene data show CDR1 as LGHNT and CDR2 as FRNRAP. V gave up 3 bases and J gave up 5 bases; unmatched junction bases: 4. The CDR3 sequence is CASGFSGTGDQPQHF. In DNA, the CDR3 is TGTGCTAGTGGTTTCTCCGGGACAGGGGATCAGCCCCAGCATTTT.

This sequence joins TRBV7-9 and TRBJ2-7; a weak D match, TRBD2 (5 bases). The germline V and J ends were trimmed by 3 bases and 7 bases, with 13 bases remaining between them. The CDR3 is made up of 13 amino acids. Per the germline V gene, CDR1 is SEHNR and CDR2 is FQNEAQ (reference sequence). The CDR3 protein is CASSFSPPGEQYF. In nucleotides, the CDR3 is TGTGCCAGCAGCTTTAGTCCCCCGGGAGAGCAGTACTTC.

CDR3 loop: CASSPRQGKPGANVLTF. CDR3 bases: TGTGCCAGCAGCCCACGACAGGGAAAGCCTGGGGCCAACGTCCTGACTTTC. The chain uses TRBV5-4 and TRBJ2-6, with 7 bases identical to TRBD1. CDR1 and CDR2 (germline): SGHNT, YYREEE (reference sequence). The CDR3 consists of 17 residues. V shed 4 bases and J 2 bases; nucleotides not matched to a gene: 9.